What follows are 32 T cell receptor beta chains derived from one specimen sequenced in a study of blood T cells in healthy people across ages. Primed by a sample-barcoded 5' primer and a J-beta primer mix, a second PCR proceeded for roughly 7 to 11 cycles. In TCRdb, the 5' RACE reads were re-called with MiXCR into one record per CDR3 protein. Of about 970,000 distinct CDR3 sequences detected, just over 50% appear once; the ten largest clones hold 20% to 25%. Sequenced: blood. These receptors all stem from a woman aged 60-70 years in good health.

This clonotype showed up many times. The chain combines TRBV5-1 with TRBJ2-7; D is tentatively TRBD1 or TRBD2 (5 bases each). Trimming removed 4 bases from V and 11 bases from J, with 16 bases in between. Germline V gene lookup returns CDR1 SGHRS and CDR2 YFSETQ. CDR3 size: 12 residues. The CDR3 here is CASSLGTQREYF. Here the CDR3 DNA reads TGCGCCAGCAGCCTCGGGACCCAAAGGGAGTACTTC.

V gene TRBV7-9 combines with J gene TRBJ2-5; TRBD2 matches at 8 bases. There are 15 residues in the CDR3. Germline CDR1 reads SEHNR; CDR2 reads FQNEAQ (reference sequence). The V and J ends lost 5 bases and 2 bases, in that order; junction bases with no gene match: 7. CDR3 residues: CASSQTSGAQETQYF. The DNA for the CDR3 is TGTGCCAGCAGCCAAACTAGCGGAGCGCAAGAGACCCAGTACTTC.

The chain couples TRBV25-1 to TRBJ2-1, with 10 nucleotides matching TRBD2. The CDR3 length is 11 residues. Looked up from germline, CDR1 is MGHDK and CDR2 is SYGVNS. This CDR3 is CGAGGTSEQFF. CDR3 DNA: TGTGGAGCGGGAGGGACTAGCGAGCAGTTCTTC.

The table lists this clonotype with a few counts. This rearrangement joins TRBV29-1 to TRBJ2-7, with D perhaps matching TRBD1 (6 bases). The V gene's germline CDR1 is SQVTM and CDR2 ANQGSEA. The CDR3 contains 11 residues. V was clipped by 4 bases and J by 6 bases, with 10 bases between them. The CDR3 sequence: CSVVGQLEQYF. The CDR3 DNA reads TGCAGCGTTGTTGGACAGCTCGAGCAGTACTTC.

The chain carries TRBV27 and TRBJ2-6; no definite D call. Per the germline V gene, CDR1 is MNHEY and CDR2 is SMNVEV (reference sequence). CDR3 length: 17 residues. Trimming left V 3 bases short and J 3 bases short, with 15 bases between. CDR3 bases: TGTGCCAGCAGTTTTCTAGGACCCACGGGTGGGGCCAACGTCCTGACTTTC. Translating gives CASSFLGPTGGANVLTF.

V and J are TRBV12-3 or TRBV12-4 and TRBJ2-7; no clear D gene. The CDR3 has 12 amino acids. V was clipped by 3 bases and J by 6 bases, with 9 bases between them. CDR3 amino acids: CASSLGYSEQYF. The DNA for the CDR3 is TGTGCCAGCAGTTTGGGGTACTCCGAGCAGTACTTC.

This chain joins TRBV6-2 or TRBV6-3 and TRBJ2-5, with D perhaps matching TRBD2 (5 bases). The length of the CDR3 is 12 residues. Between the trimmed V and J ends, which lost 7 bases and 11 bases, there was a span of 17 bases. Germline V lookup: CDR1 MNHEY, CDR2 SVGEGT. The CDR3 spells CASTVAWGEQYF. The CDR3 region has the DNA TGTGCCAGCACCGTAGCGTGGGGTGAGCAGTACTTC.

The CDR3 loop reads CASSVETLWNEQFF. The CDR3 region has the DNA TGTGCCAGCAGCGTAGAGACTCTCTGGAATGAGCAGTTCTTC. The V call is TRBV9, the J call TRBJ2-1; D is unresolved. CDR1 SGDLS and CDR2 YYNGEE come from the germline V gene. The V end lost 0 bases, the J end lost 7 bases, and 11 bases lay between the germline ends. The CDR3 covers 14 residues. Full variable domain (missing parts from reference TRBV9 and TRBJ2-1): DSGVTQTPKHLITATGQRVTLRCSPRSGDLSVYWYQQSLDQGLQFLIQYYNGEERAKGNILERFSAQQFPDLHSELNLSSLELGDSALYFCASSVETLWNEQFFGPGTRLTVL.

The CDR3 sequence is CASKEVYTDTQYF. The CDR3, as DNA: TGTGCCAGCAAGGAGGTATACACAGATACGCAGTATTTT. The chain couples TRBV14 to TRBJ2-3; a weak D match, TRBD2 (5 bases). The CDR3 spans 13 residues. Germline V gene data show CDR1 as SGHDN and CDR2 as FVKESK. V lost 7 bases and J lost 2, with 10 bases in between.

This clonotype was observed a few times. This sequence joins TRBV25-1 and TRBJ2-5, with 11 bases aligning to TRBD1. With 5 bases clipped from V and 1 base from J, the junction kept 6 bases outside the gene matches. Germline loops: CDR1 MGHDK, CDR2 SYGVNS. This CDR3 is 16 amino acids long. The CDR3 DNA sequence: TGTGCCAGCAGTTCACTTGGGACAGGGGGCCAAGAGACCCAGTACTTC. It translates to CASSSLGTGGQETQYF.

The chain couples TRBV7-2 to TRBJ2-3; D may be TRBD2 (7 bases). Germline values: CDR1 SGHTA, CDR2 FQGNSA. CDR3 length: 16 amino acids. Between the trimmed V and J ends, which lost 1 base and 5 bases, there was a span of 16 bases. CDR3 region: CASSLDRGRALDTQYF. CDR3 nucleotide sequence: TGTGCCAGCAGCTTAGATAGGGGGAGGGCTTTAGATACGCAGTATTTT.

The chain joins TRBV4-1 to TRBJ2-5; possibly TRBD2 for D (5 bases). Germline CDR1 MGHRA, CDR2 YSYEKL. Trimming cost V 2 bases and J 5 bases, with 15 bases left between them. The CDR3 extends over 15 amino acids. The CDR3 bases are TGCGCCAGCAGCCAACTAGCCCCACCCGGGGAGACCCAGTACTTC. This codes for CASSQLAPPGETQYF.

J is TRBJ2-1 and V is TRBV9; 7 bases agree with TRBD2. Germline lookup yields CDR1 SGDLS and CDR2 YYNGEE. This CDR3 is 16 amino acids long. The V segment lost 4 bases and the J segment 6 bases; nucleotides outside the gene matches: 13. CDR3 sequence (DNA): TGTGCCAGCAGCAGCCCGCCGGGGAGGGAGGTCAATGAGCAGTTCTTC. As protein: CASSSPPGREVNEQFF.

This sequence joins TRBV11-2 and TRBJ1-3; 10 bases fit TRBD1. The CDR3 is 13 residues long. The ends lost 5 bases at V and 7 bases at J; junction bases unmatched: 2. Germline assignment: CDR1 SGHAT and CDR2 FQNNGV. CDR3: CASSQDRGNTIYF. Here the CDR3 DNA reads TGTGCCAGCAGCCAGGACAGGGGGAACACCATATATTTT. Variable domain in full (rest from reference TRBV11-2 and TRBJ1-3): EAGVAQSPRYKIIEKRQSVAFWCNPISGHATLYWYQQILGQGPKLLIQFQNNGVVDDSQLPKDRFSAERLKGVDSTLKIQPAKLEDSAVYLCASSQDRGNTIYFGEGSWLTVV.

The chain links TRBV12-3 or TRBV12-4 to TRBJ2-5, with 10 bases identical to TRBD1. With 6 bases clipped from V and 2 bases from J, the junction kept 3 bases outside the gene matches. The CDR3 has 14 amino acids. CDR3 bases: TGTGCCAGCAGCGACAGGGGGCCACAAGAGACCCAGTACTTC. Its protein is CASSDRGPQETQYF.

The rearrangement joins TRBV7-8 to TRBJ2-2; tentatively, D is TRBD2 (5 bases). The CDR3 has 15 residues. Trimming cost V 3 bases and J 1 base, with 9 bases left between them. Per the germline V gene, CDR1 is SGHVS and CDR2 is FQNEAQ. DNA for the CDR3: TGTGCCAGCAGCTTGGTCGGAGGGAACACCGGGGAGCTGTTTTTT. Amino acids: CASSLVGGNTGELFF.

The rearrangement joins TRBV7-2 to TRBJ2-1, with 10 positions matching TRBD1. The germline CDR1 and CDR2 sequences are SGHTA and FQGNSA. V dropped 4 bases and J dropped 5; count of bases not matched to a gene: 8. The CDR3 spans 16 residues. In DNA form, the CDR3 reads TGTGCCAGCAGCTCGAACCGGGACAGGGGTCACAATGAGCAGTTCTTC. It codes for CASSSNRDRGHNEQFF.

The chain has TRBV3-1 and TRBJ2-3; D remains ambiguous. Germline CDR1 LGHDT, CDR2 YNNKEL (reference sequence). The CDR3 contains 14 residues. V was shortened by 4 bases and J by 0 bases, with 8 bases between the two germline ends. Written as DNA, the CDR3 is TGTGCCAGCAGCCCCGTTGCAAGCACAGATACGCAGTATTTT. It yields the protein CASSPVASTDTQYF.

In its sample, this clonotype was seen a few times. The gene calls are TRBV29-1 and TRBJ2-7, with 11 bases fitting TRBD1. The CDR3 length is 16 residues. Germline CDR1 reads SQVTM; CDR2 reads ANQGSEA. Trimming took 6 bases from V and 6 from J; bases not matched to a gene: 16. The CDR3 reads CSVAGTGGAGGAEQYF. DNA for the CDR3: TGCAGCGTAGCGGGGACAGGGGGAGCGGGAGGAGCCGAGCAGTACTTC.

CDR3 protein: CASTQRHSDTQYF. The CDR3 coding sequence is TGTGCCAGCACTCAGCGCCACTCAGATACGCAGTATTTT. The gene calls are TRBV12-3 or TRBV12-4 and TRBJ2-3; D remains unclear. The CDR3 spans 13 residues. Trimming shortened V by 7 bases and J by 4 bases, and 12 bases separated the two germline ends.

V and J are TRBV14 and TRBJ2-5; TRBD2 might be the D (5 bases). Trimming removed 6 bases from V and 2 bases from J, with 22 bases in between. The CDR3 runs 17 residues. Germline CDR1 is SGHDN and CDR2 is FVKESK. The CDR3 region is CASSPASGWRKQETQYF. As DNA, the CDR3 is TGTGCCAGCAGTCCTGCCTCGGGGTGGCGCAAGCAAGAGACCCAGTACTTC.

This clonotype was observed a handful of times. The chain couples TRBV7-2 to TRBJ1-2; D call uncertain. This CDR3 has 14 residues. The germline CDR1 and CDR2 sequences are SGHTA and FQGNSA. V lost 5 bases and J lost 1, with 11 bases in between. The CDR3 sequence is CASSTRVDNYGYTF. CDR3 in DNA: TGTGCCAGCAGCACCCGGGTCGATAACTATGGCTACACCTTC.

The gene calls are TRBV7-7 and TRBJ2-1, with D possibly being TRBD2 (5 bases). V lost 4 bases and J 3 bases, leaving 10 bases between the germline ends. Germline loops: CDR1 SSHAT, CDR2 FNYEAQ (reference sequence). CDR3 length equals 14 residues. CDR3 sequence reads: CASSSPSGYNEQFF. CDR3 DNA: TGTGCCAGCAGCTCCCCGAGCGGCTACAATGAGCAGTTCTTC.

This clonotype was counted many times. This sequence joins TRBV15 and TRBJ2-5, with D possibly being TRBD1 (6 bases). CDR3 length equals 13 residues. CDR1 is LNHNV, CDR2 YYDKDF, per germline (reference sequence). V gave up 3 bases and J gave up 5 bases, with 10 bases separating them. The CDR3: CATSSRGWETQYF. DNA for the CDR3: TGTGCCACCAGCAGCAGGGGTTGGGAGACCCAGTACTTC.

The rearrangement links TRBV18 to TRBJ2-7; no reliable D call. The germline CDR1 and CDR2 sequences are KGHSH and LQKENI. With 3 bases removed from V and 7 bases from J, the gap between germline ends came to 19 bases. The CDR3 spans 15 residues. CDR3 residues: CASSPPLTATLEQYF. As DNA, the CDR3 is TGTGCCAGCTCACCGCCTTTGACTGCCACGCTGGAGCAGTACTTC.

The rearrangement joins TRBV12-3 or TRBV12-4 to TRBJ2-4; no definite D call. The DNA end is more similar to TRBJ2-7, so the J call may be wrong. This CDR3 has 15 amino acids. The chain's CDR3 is CASSVIETPAYEQYF. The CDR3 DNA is TGTGCCAGCAGTGTAATCGAGACACCAGCCTACGAGCAGTACTTC.

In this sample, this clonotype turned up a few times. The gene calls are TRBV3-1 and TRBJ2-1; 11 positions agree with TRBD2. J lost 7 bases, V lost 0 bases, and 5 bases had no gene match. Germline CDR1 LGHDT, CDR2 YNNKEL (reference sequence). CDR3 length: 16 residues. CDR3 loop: CASSQDISSGRNEQFF. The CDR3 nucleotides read TGTGCCAGCAGCCAAGATATCTCTAGCGGGAGGAATGAGCAGTTCTTC.

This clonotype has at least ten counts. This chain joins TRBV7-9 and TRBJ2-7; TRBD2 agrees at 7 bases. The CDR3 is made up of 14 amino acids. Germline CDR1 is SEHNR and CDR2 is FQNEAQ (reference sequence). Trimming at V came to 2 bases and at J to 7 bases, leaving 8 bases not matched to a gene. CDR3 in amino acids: CASSLYAAGEEQYF. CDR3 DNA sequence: TGTGCCAGCAGCTTATACGCCGCGGGAGAGGAGCAGTACTTC.

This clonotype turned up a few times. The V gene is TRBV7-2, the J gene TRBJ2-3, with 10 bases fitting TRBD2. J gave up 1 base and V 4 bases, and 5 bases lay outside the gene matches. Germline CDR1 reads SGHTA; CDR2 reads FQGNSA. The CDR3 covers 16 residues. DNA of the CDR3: TGTGCCAGCAGCTCTAGCGGGAGTCCTGGCACAGATACGCAGTATTTT. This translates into CASSSSGSPGTDTQYF.

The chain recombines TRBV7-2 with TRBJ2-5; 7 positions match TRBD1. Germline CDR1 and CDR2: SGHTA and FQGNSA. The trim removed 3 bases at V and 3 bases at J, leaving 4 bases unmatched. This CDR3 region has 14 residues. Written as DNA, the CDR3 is TGTGCCAGCAGCTTGTCGGGACAGAAAGAGACCCAGTACTTC. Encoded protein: CASSLSGQKETQYF.

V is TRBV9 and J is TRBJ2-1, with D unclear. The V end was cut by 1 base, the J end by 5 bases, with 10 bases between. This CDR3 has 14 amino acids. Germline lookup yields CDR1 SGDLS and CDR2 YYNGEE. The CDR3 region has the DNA TGTGCCAGCAGCGTAAGGTCCACAGACAATGAGCAGTTCTTC. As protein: CASSVRSTDNEQFF. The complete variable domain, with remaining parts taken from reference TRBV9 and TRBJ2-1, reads DSGVTQTPKHLITATGQRVTLRCSPRSGDLSVYWYQQSLDQGLQFLIQYYNGEERAKGNILERFSAQQFPDLHSELNLSSLELGDSALYFCASSVRSTDNEQFFGPGTRLTVL.

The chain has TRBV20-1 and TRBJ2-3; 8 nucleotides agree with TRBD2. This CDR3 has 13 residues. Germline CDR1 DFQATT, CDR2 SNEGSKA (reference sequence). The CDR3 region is CVRSGGWTDTQYF. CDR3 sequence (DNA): TGCGTAAGATCGGGAGGGTGGACAGATACGCAGTATTTT.